The present T cell receptor (beta chain) was sequenced within a study of T cell clonotyping in hematopoietic cell transplantation. V lost 4 bases to trimming and J lost 4 bases, with 5 bases between them. There are 11 residues in the CDR3. Germline CDR1 GTSNPN, CDR2 SVGIG (reference sequence). Broader study findings: Recipient TCR diversity dropped after transplant; expanded clonotypes rose from day 30 to 180. Higher Inverse Simpson Index values in graft donor and pretransplant recipient predicted broader posttransplant TCR diversity. No sorting was done, leaving CD4 and CD8 contributions mixed.

Data came from immunoSEQ multiplex PCR; TCRdb stores just in-frame clones and leaves some out. The sample records several thousand clones, 60% to 80% being singletons. A note on this clone: What it recognizes is unknown.

Recipients were bled about 28 days pretransplant and at posttransplant days 30, 100, 180. Source: PBMCs, taken 180 days after allogeneic stem cell transplant. The chain recombines TRBV30 with TRBJ1-3; unclear D gene. This TCR was recovered from a male patient aged 35-50 years who had an allogeneic stem cell transplant from a related donor, so the T cells may come from the graft donor. Some clones in this sample may be carry-over from other donors' samples. The DNA of the CDR3 is TGTGCCTGGAATGTGGGAAACACCATATATTTT. Amino acid sequence: CAWNVGNTIYF. The full variable domain, its missing parts supplied by reference TRBV30 and TRBJ1-3, is SQTIHQWPATLVQPVGSPLSLECTVEGTSNPNLYWYRQAAGRGLQLLFYSVGIGQISSEVPQNLSASRPQDRQFILSSKKLLLSDSGFYLCAWNVGNTIYFGEGSWLTVV.